The 14 T cell receptor beta chains below were found in one sample sequenced in a study of T cell repertoires in cytomegalovirus infection. Using its own MiXCR run on the reads, TCRdb lists one record per CDR3 protein. The sample includes about 89,000 distinct CDR3 sequences, 25% to 30% seen only once; the top ten take approximately 71%. These receptors' targets are unknown. The material was CD8+ T cells from cultured PBMCs, obtained from culture after CMV antigen stimulation. All receptors derive from a human donor in good health (CMV status not recorded). Some clones in this sample may be carry-over from other donors' samples.

V and J are TRBV15 and TRBJ1-5; TRBD1 is a possible D gene (6 bases). CDR3 size: 15 residues. Trimming removed 3 bases from V and 0 bases from J, with 9 bases in between. Germline CDR1 LNHNV, CDR2 YYDKDF (reference sequence). The CDR3 loop is CATSSQGGSNQPQHF. The CDR3 DNA reads TGTGCCACCAGCAGCCAAGGGGGTAGCAATCAGCCCCAGCATTTT.

This clonotype has a handful of counts. V usage is TRBV4-1 and J usage is TRBJ2-7, with 7 bases aligning to TRBD2. After removal of 4 bases from V and 5 bases from J, the junction contained 14 bases not matched to a gene. This CDR3 region has 16 residues. CDR1 and CDR2 from the germline V gene are MGHRA and YSYEKL. For the CDR3, the DNA is TGCGCCAGCAGCCTTCAAACCGGCGGGGGTAGGAACGAGCAGTACTTC. Translation gives CASSLQTGGGRNEQYF.

The CDR3, as DNA: TGTGCCAGCAGCTTAGCACAAAACAGATTCTACGAGCAGTACTTC. Protein sequence: CASSLAQNRFYEQYF. This chain connects TRBV7-4 to TRBJ2-7; D gene ambiguous. From germline, CDR1 is SGHVT and CDR2 SQSDAQ. The length of the CDR3 is 15 residues. V lost 0 bases and J 3 bases, leaving 12 bases between the germline ends.

This rearrangement joins TRBV6-5 to TRBJ2-1, with TRBD2 as a possible D gene (5 bases). This CDR3 is built from 15 residues. Trimming left V 6 bases short and J 0 bases short, with 12 bases between. Germline V CDR1 and CDR2: MNHEY, SVGAGI. CDR3 amino acids: CASSTDLSSYNEQFF. Here the CDR3 DNA reads TGTGCCAGCAGCACGGACTTGAGCTCCTACAATGAGCAGTTCTTC.

The chain links TRBV29-1 to TRBJ1-2, with a possible D match to TRBD1 (5 bases). Trimming removed 4 bases from V and 6 bases from J, with 9 bases in between. The CDR3 covers 11 residues. Germline loops: CDR1 SQVTM, CDR2 ANQGSEA. The CDR3 loop is CSVGAGHGYTF. The CDR3 DNA reads TGCAGCGTTGGAGCGGGGCATGGCTACACCTTC.

This clonotype has ten or more counts. The chain uses TRBV24-1 and TRBJ2-5, with D possibly matching TRBD2 (5 bases). V shed 12 bases and J shed 4 bases, with 17 bases lying between them. This CDR3 has 13 amino acids. From germline, CDR1 is KGHDR and CDR2 SFDVKD. The CDR3, as DNA: TGTGCCCTTCTCCTCCGGGGTCGAGAGACCCAGTACTTC. It codes for CALLLRGRETQYF.

The chain couples TRBV7-8 to TRBJ1-2; 8 nucleotides agree with TRBD1. CDR1 and CDR2 from the germline V gene are SGHVS and FQNEAQ. This CDR3 is built from 15 residues. Trimming took 2 bases from V and 4 from J; bases not matched to a gene: 6. CDR3 sequence: CASSLTAGGLYGYTF. The CDR3 DNA sequence: TGTGCCAGCAGCTTAACGGCAGGGGGCCTCTATGGCTACACCTTC.

This clonotype showed up just a few times. The rearrangement uses TRBV20-1 and TRBJ2-7, with 12 bases identical to TRBD2. Germline V gene data show CDR1 as DFQATT and CDR2 as SNEGSKA (reference sequence). There are 14 residues in the CDR3. V gave up 3 bases and J gave up 2 bases; unmatched junction bases: 2. CDR3 in amino acids: CSASRLAGAYEQYF. Written as DNA, the CDR3 is TGCAGTGCTAGTAGACTAGCGGGGGCCTACGAGCAGTACTTC.

The chain couples TRBV15 to TRBJ1-5, with unresolved D. Germline V lookup: CDR1 LNHNV, CDR2 YYDKDF (reference sequence). Deletions cut 0 bases from V and 0 bases from J, with 6 bases between. The CDR3 has 15 amino acids. CDR3: CATSRDRNSNQPQHF. The CDR3 DNA sequence: TGTGCCACCAGCAGAGATCGGAATAGCAATCAGCCCCAGCATTTT.

This rearrangement joins TRBV12-3 or TRBV12-4 to TRBJ2-1, with 8 bases fitting TRBD1. The V and J ends lost 7 bases and 8 bases, in that order; junction bases with no gene match: 13. The CDR3 contains 15 residues. CDR3 loop: CASTQLGQGLDEQFF. The DNA of the CDR3 is TGTGCCAGCACCCAGCTAGGACAGGGCTTGGATGAGCAGTTCTTC.

This clonotype was seen many times. This rearrangement joins TRBV7-9 to TRBJ1-2, with 7 bases aligning to TRBD1. Trimming took 1 base from V and 8 from J; bases not matched to a gene: 10. Looked up from germline, CDR1 is SEHNR and CDR2 is FQNEAQ (reference sequence). The CDR3 loop spans 15 amino acids. CDR3 sequence (DNA): TGTGCCAGCAGCTTAGATAGGGGGCTTCGTGGAGGCTACACCTTC. It specifies CASSLDRGLRGGYTF. Based on the CDR3 plus reference TRBV7-9 and TRBJ1-2, the full variable domain is DTGVSQNPRHKITKRGQNVTFRCDPISEHNRLYWYRQTLGQGPEFLTYFQNEAQLEKSRLLSDRFSAERPKGSFSTLEIQRTEQGDSAMYLCASSLDRGLRGGYTFGSGTRLTVV.

The table lists this clonotype with a few counts. V and J are TRBV5-4 and TRBJ2-2; 9 bases align to TRBD1. Germline lookup yields CDR1 SGHNT and CDR2 YYREEE (reference sequence). The CDR3 runs 15 residues. The trim removed 3 bases at V and 4 bases at J, leaving 4 bases unmatched. The CDR3 DNA sequence: TGTGCCAGCAGCTCCACAGGGGGCATCACCGGGGAGCTGTTTTTT. This sequence encodes CASSSTGGITGELFF. The full variable domain, with the rest looked up from reference TRBV5-4 and TRBJ2-2, is ETGVTQSPTHLIKTRGQQVTLRCSSQSGHNTVSWYQQALGQGPQFIFQYYREEENGRGNFPPRFSGLQFPNYSSELNVNALELDDSALYLCASSSTGGITGELFFGEGSRLTVL.

The chain's CDR3 is CASSQRYEQYF. CDR3 DNA sequence: TGCGCCAGCAGTCAACGGTACGAGCAGTACTTC. The genes are TRBV23-1 and TRBJ2-7; D ambiguous. TRBV23-1 qualifies as an ORF whose function is uncertain. The CDR3 loop spans 11 amino acids. Trimming left V 2 bases short and J 4 bases short, with 3 bases between.

With respect to this clonotype: A read error may be the cause here, since a much bigger clone is one base away. This chain joins TRBV12-3 or TRBV12-4 and TRBJ1-2, with D perhaps TRBD1 (6 bases). This CDR3 is built from 13 residues. Written as DNA, the CDR3 is TGTGCCAGCGGAAGGACAGTCTTCTATGGCTACGCCTTC. Translating gives CASGRTVFYGYAF.